A selection of T cell receptor beta chains follows, all from one sample in a study of blood T cell repertoires in COVID-19. Produced via immunoSEQ multiplex PCR; TCRdb's table is partial and in-frame only. The sample shows approximately 110,000 clones, around 83% of them seen only once. What was sequenced was peripheral blood. The receptors derive from a woman of 80 years or more with COVID-19, enrolled during active disease. Each CDR3 is given with its conserved first and last residue. D genes are given only for firm matches. Not all rows give a size; the values are once, few, many and, for expanded clones, a class.

V: TRBV4-2; size: -; J: TRBJ2-7; D: TRBD2; DNA: TGTGCCAGCAGCCAAGATTCCCCCGGGACTATAGCGGTCGAGCAGTACTTC; CDR3: CASSQDSPGTIAVEQYF
V: TRBV19; size: -; J: TRBJ2-2; D: TRBD2; DNA: TGTGCCAGTAGTACCCTTCTAGCGGTGGAGCTGTTTTTT; CDR3: CASSTLLAVELFF
V: TRBV14; size: -; J: TRBJ2-1; D: TRBD2; DNA: TGTGCCAGCAGCCCTGGTTGGGGACTACGCGACGGACTGAGGCAGTTCTTC; CDR3: CASSPGWGLRDGLRQFF
V: TRBV4-3; size: -; J: TRBJ2-1; D: -; DNA: TGCGCCAGCAGCCAAGGCAGGGGTAGCCTCCCACGGTTCTTC; CDR3: CASSQGRGSLPRFF
V: TRBV29-1; size: -; J: TRBJ2-7; D: TRBD1; DNA: TGCAGCGTTGGGATAGGGACAGGGATCTCCGAGCAGTACTTC; CDR3: CSVGIGTGISEQYF
V: TRBV7-9; size: -; J: TRBJ2-5; D: -; DNA: TGTGCCAGCAGCTCACAAGAGACCCAGTACTTC; CDR3: CASSSQETQYF
V: TRBV9; size: -; J: TRBJ2-7; D: TRBD2; DNA: TGTGCCAGCAGCGCGGGAGGGCGAGGTCCCTACGAGCAGTACTTC; CDR3: CASSAGGRGPYEQYF
V: TRBV29-1; size: -; J: TRBJ2-3; D: -; DNA: TGCAGCGTTGAGGTGGGAGCAGCAGATACGCAGTATTTT; CDR3: CSVEVGAADTQYF
V: TRBV12-3/TRBV12-4; size: -; J: TRBJ2-2; D: -; DNA: TGTGCCAGCAAGGAGGCGGGCACCGGGGAGCTGTTTTTT; CDR3: CASKEAGTGELFF
V: TRBV24-1; size: -; J: TRBJ2-5; D: TRBD2; DNA: TGTGCCACCAGTGATTCCGAGACTAGCGGGAGGGGAGAGACCCAGTACTTC; CDR3: CATSDSETSGRGETQYF
V: TRBV5-1; size: once; J: TRBJ2-1; D: -; DNA: TGCGCCAGCAGCCTCTACAATGAGCAGTTCTTC; CDR3: CASSLYNEQFF
V: TRBV5-4; size: -; J: TRBJ2-1; D: TRBD1; DNA: TGTGCCAGCAGCCCAGGGGGCGCGTTTTCCTACAATGAGCAGTTCTTC; CDR3: CASSPGGAFSYNEQFF
V: TRBV7-2; size: -; J: TRBJ2-2; D: TRBD2; DNA: TGTGCCAGCAGCCAGGGACTAGCGGGGGTAGGGGTCGGGGAGCTGTTTTTT; CDR3: CASSQGLAGVGVGELFF
V: TRBV5-4; size: -; J: TRBJ2-1; D: TRBD1; DNA: TGTGCTAGTCATGGGCAGACGGGACAGATCTACAATGAGCAGTTCTTC; CDR3: CASHGQTGQIYNEQFF
V: TRBV7-3; size: -; J: TRBJ2-1; D: -; DNA: TGTGCCAGCAGCTTAACGTTCGGGAGCTCCTACAATGAGCAGTTCTTC; CDR3: CASSLTFGSSYNEQFF
V: TRBV19; size: -; J: TRBJ1-3; D: -; DNA: TGTGCCAGTAGGGACAGCTACTCTGGAAACACCATATATTTT; CDR3: CASRDSYSGNTIYF
V: TRBV7-2; size: medium-sized; J: TRBJ2-5; D: -; DNA: TGTGCCAGCAGCTTATTCCCAGGGCCGCCCCAAGAGACCCAGTACTTC; CDR3: CASSLFPGPPQETQYF
V: TRBV19; size: few; J: TRBJ2-5; D: -; DNA: TGTGCCAGTAGTTCCAGGGGTTTTTGGGAGACCCAGTACTTC; CDR3: CASSSRGFWETQYF
V: TRBV2; size: few; J: TRBJ1-2; D: TRBD1; DNA: TGTGCCAGCAGTGATAGGACAGGAGATCCTCGGGGGACCTTC; CDR3: CASSDRTGDPRGTF
V: TRBV7-2; size: -; J: TRBJ2-3; D: -; DNA: TGTGCCAGCAGCTCGAGGGGCACAGATACGCAGTATTTT; CDR3: CASSSRGTDTQYF
V: TRBV7-3; size: -; J: TRBJ1-2; D: TRBD1; DNA: TGTGCCAGCAGCATAGGACAGGGGGCGCGTGGCTACACCTTC; CDR3: CASSIGQGARGYTF
V: TRBV5-1; size: -; J: TRBJ1-6; D: -; DNA: TGCGCCAGCAGCTTGCCCGGGAGAGAATCACCCCTCCACTTT; CDR3: CASSLPGRESPLHF
V: TRBV6-2/TRBV6-3; size: once; J: TRBJ2-1; D: -; DNA: TGTGCCAGCAGTCCCCTCGTGTTGAGTGAGCAGTTCTTC; CDR3: CASSPLVLSEQFF
V: TRBV5-6; size: -; J: TRBJ1-5; D: TRBD1; DNA: TGTGCCAGCAGTTTTACCGGGACAGGTGCGAATCAGCCCCAGCATTTT; CDR3: CASSFTGTGANQPQHF
V: TRBV3-1/TRBV3-2; size: -; J: TRBJ2-1; D: TRBD2; DNA: TGTGCCAGCAGCCCCCTAGCGGGTTTCTACAATGAGCAGTTCTTC; CDR3: CASSPLAGFYNEQFF
V: TRBV10-3; size: -; J: TRBJ2-7; D: TRBD1; DNA: TGTGCCATCAGTGGTCAGATGACAGGGGACGACGAGCAGTACTTC; CDR3: CAISGQMTGDDEQYF
V: TRBV5-1; size: -; J: TRBJ2-1; D: -; DNA: TGCGCCAGCAGCTTGGGGCCGGCAGGGGCATACAATGAGCAGTTCTTC; CDR3: CASSLGPAGAYNEQFF
V: TRBV2; size: few; J: TRBJ1-5; D: -; DNA: TGTGCCAGCAGGAGGGAGCAGTTCCTCGATCAGCCCCAGCATTTT; CDR3: CASRREQFLDQPQHF
V: TRBV19; size: -; J: TRBJ2-2; D: -; DNA: TGTGCCAGTAGTGGACCCTGGGCAGGGCGAACGGTCGGGGAGCTGTTTTTT; CDR3: CASSGPWAGRTVGELFF
V: TRBV5-4; size: -; J: TRBJ1-2; D: -; DNA: TGTGCCAGCAGCCTCCAGGGGATCTATGGCTACACCTTC; CDR3: CASSLQGIYGYTF
V: TRBV4-3; size: once; J: TRBJ1-2; D: -; DNA: TGCGCCAGCAGCCAAGAATGGGCAGGTTCGACCTATGGCTACACCTTC; CDR3: CASSQEWAGSTYGYTF
V: TRBV18; size: -; J: TRBJ2-4; D: -; DNA: TGTGCCAGCTCACCTGGGGCAGGGTCGGACATTCAGTACTTC; CDR3: CASSPGAGSDIQYF
V: TRBV27; size: -; J: TRBJ2-1; D: TRBD2; DNA: TGTGCCAGCAGTTTAACAGCGGGACACAATGAGCAGTTCTTC; CDR3: CASSLTAGHNEQFF
V: TRBV25-1; size: -; J: TRBJ2-7; D: -; DNA: TGTGCCAGCAGTGAGAGGAAGTACGAGCAGTACTTC; CDR3: CASSERKYEQYF
V: TRBV28; size: few; J: TRBJ1-5; D: TRBD1; DNA: TGTGCCAGCAGTTCCATCAGGCGACAGGGGAATCAGCCCCAGCATTTT; CDR3: CASSSIRRQGNQPQHF
V: TRBV20-1; size: once; J: TRBJ2-7; D: -; DNA: TGCAGTGCCACGAACAGGGTCGAGCAGTACTTC; CDR3: CSATNRVEQYF
V: TRBV2; size: -; J: TRBJ2-3; D: -; DNA: TGTGCCAGCCGGAGTTACACAGATACGCAGTATTTT; CDR3: CASRSYTDTQYF
V: TRBV5-4; size: few; J: TRBJ1-1; D: -; DNA: TGTGCCAGCAGATCACAGGGAGTGTACACTGAAGCTTTCTTT; CDR3: CASRSQGVYTEAFF
V: TRBV18; size: -; J: TRBJ1-1; D: -; DNA: TGTGCCAGCTCTCCAATTTCGGGGGACACTGAAGCTTTCTTT; CDR3: CASSPISGDTEAFF
V: TRBV27; size: -; J: TRBJ2-1; D: TRBD1; DNA: TGTGCCAGCAGTTTTCCCCGGACAGGGTCCCCCAATGAGCAGTTCTTC; CDR3: CASSFPRTGSPNEQFF
V: TRBV5-4; size: -; J: TRBJ2-7; D: TRBD1; DNA: TGTGCCAGCAGCAAAGGGACAGGGCTATCCTACGAGCAGTACTTC; CDR3: CASSKGTGLSYEQYF
V: TRBV2; size: once; J: TRBJ1-1; D: -; DNA: TGTGCCAGCGGTTACACAGGGACTGAAGCTTTCTTT; CDR3: CASGYTGTEAFF
V: TRBV4-1; size: -; J: TRBJ2-5; D: -; DNA: TGCGCCAGCAGCCTAGCGGACTCCCAGGAGACCCAGTACTTC; CDR3: CASSLADSQETQYF
V: TRBV29-1; size: -; J: TRBJ2-3; D: -; DNA: TGCAGTTGGGGCGGCACAGATACGCAGTATTTT; CDR3: CSWGGTDTQYF
V: TRBV6-5; size: -; J: TRBJ2-1; D: TRBD1; DNA: TGTGCCAGCAGTTACGCGGACAGGATGGGGAATGAGCAGTTCTTC; CDR3: CASSYADRMGNEQFF
V: TRBV6-6; size: once; J: TRBJ1-1; D: -; DNA: TGTGCCAGCAGCTCGCGGGGTGGGGGGACTGAAGCTTTCTTT; CDR3: CASSSRGGGTEAFF
V: TRBV18; size: -; J: TRBJ1-2; D: -; DNA: TGTGCCAGCTCACCGTCCCAATCCTATGGCTACACCTTC; CDR3: CASSPSQSYGYTF
V: TRBV29-1; size: few; J: TRBJ2-2; D: -; DNA: TGCAGCGTTGGTTTAGTTGGCGGGGAGCTGTTTTTT; CDR3: CSVGLVGGELFF
V: TRBV28; size: -; J: TRBJ2-5; D: TRBD1; DNA: TGTGCCAGCAGCATACGGGACAGGGGCGCTAGGGCCCAAGAGACCCAGTACTTC; CDR3: CASSIRDRGARAQETQYF
V: TRBV29-1; size: -; J: TRBJ1-1; D: -; DNA: TGCAGCGTTGCTCCGGCAGGAACCGAAGCTTTCTTT; CDR3: CSVAPAGTEAFF
V: TRBV5-4; size: -; J: TRBJ2-1; D: -; DNA: TGTGCCACCCTTAACAGGACCACCTACAATGAGCAGTTCTTC; CDR3: CATLNRTTYNEQFF
V: TRBV28; size: once; J: TRBJ1-2; D: -; DNA: TGTGCCAGCAGTCAGACGCGGGGGAATGGCTACACCTTC; CDR3: CASSQTRGNGYTF
V: TRBV5-4; size: -; J: TRBJ1-1; D: -; DNA: TGTGCCAGCAGCTCGAAGACACAAATGAACACTGAAGCTTTCTTT; CDR3: CASSSKTQMNTEAFF
V: TRBV19; size: -; J: TRBJ1-5; D: TRBD1; DNA: TGTGCCAGTCAAGGACAGGGGGCTCAGCCCCAGCATTTT; CDR3: CASQGQGAQPQHF
V: TRBV19; size: -; J: TRBJ1-1; D: -; DNA: TGTGCCAGTAAGGGGAACATGGCTAATTGGGCTTTCTTT; CDR3: CASKGNMANWAFF
V: TRBV3-1/TRBV3-2; size: once; J: TRBJ1-2; D: -; DNA: TGTGCCAGCAGCCAAGATCGGTCGGCAGGGGCTAGCTACACCTTC; CDR3: CASSQDRSAGASYTF
V: TRBV19; size: once; J: TRBJ1-2; D: -; DNA: TGTGCCAGTTGGCGGGTCAGTTCGGGCTACACCTTC; CDR3: CASWRVSSGYTF